This T cell receptor beta chain was identified during a study of T cells in Graves' hyperthyroidism and ophthalmopathy. Germline V gene sequence: CDR1 SQVTM, CDR2 ANQGSEA. Trimming removed 1 base at V and 7 bases at J, with 11 bases between. CDR3 length: 12 amino acids. The investigators amplified TCR beta CDR3 regions from RNA transcripts. HTBI primers were employed in a first-round RT-PCR of the TCR CDR3. TCRdb reanalysed the multiplex PCR reads using MiXCR and keeps one entry per CDR3 protein. The sample lists hundreds of thousands of distinct CDR3 sequences; approximately 15% were seen once. This clonotype originated in a woman aged 40 to 49 with Graves' ophthalmopathy. The chain has TRBV29-1 and TRBJ2-7; D may be TRBD2 (5 bases). The specimen sequenced was blood. This CDR3 reads CSVEGAGGEQYF. DNA for the CDR3: TGCAGCGTTGAAGGGGCGGGCGGGGAGCAGTACTTC.